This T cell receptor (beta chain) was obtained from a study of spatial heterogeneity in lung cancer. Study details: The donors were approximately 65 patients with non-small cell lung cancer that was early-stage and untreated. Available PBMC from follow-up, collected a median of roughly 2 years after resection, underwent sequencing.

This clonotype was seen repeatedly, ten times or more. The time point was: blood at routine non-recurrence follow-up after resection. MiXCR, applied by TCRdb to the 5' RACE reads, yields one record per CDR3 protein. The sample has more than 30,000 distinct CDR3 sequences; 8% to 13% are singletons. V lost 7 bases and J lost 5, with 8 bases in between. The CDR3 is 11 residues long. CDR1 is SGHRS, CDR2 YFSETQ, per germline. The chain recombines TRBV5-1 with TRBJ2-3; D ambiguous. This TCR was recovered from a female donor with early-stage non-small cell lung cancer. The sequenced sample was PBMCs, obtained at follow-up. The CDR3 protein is CASASVDTQYF. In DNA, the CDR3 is TGCGCCAGCGCTTCTGTAGATACGCAGTATTTT.